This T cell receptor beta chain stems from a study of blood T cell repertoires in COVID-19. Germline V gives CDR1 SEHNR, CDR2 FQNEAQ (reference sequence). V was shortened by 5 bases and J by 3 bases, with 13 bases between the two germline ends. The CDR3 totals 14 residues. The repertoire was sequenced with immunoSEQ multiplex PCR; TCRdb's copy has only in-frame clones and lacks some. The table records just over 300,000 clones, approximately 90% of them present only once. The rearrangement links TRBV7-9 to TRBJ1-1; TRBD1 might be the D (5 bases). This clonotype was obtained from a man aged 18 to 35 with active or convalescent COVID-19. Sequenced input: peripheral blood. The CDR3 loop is CASSKDQGYTEAFF. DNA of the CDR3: TGTGCCAGCAGCAAAGACCAGGGTTACACTGAAGCTTTCTTT.